Listed below are T cell receptor beta chains from one sample, sequenced in a study of blood T cell repertoires in COVID-19. Data came from immunoSEQ multiplex PCR; TCRdb stores just in-frame clones and leaves some out. Of 50,000 to 85,000 clones listed, about four fifths are singletons. The specimen sequenced was peripheral blood. The source of these receptors is a human donor in a cohort sampled during active COVID-19. The CDR3 runs from the conserved cysteine through the conserved F or W. The order of the fields is CDR3 protein, CDR3 DNA, CDR3 length, D gene, clone size, V gene, J gene. D genes are given only for firm matches. Part of the rows lack a size; the others show once, few, many or a class for expanded clones.

CDR3 protein: CASSPGGVNEQFF; CDR3 DNA: TGTGCCAGCAGTCCGGGGGGAGTCAATGAGCAGTTCTTC; CDR3 length: 13; D gene: TRBD2; clone size: NA; V gene: TRBV6-2/TRBV6-3; J gene: TRBJ2-1
CDR3 protein: CASSIRASGSSLSYNEQFF; CDR3 DNA: TGTGCCAGTAGTATTCGTGCTAGCGGGAGTTCTTTGTCCTACAATGAGCAGTTCTTC; CDR3 length: 19; D gene: TRBD2; clone size: NA; V gene: TRBV19; J gene: TRBJ2-1
CDR3 protein: CASSSPGTSGTYEQYF; CDR3 DNA: TGTGCCAGCAGTTCCCCCGGGACTAGCGGGACATACGAGCAGTACTTC; CDR3 length: 16; D gene: TRBD2; clone size: NA; V gene: TRBV6-6; J gene: TRBJ2-7
CDR3 protein: CASSQDWVGTSVSYEQYF; CDR3 DNA: TGTGCCAGCAGCCAAGATTGGGTTGGGACTAGCGTATCCTACGAGCAGTACTTC; CDR3 length: 18; D gene: TRBD2; clone size: NA; V gene: TRBV4-2; J gene: TRBJ2-7
CDR3 protein: CASSFGTSYEQYF; CDR3 DNA: TGTGCCAGCAGCTTCGGGACATCCTACGAGCAGTACTTC; CDR3 length: 13; D gene: NA; clone size: NA; V gene: TRBV5-6; J gene: TRBJ2-7
CDR3 protein: CASSSIRGEPEAFF; CDR3 DNA: TGTGCCAGCAGCTCGATAAGGGGCGAACCTGAAGCTTTCTTT; CDR3 length: 14; D gene: NA; clone size: NA; V gene: TRBV7-9; J gene: TRBJ1-1
CDR3 protein: CASSSGRETEAFF; CDR3 DNA: TGTGCCAGCAGCTCCGGGAGGGAAACTGAAGCTTTCTTT; CDR3 length: 13; D gene: NA; clone size: NA; V gene: TRBV7-3; J gene: TRBJ1-1
CDR3 protein: CASSYGTGDGRGAFF; CDR3 DNA: TGTGCCAGCAGTTACGGGACAGGTGACGGAAGGGGAGCTTTCTTT; CDR3 length: 15; D gene: TRBD1; clone size: NA; V gene: TRBV6-5; J gene: TRBJ1-1
CDR3 protein: CASSLVSLSYEQYF; CDR3 DNA: TGTGCCAGCAGCTTAGTGAGCCTTTCCTACGAGCAGTACTTC; CDR3 length: 14; D gene: NA; clone size: once; V gene: TRBV11-2; J gene: TRBJ2-7
CDR3 protein: CASGSGDSPLHF; CDR3 DNA: TGTGCCAGCGGCTCCGGGGATTCACCCCTCCACTTT; CDR3 length: 12; D gene: NA; clone size: few; V gene: TRBV28; J gene: TRBJ1-6
CDR3 protein: CASSTSTTGNRDEQFF; CDR3 DNA: TGTGCCAGTAGTACCTCGACGACAGGGAATCGCGATGAGCAGTTCTTC; CDR3 length: 16; D gene: TRBD1; clone size: NA; V gene: TRBV19; J gene: TRBJ2-1
CDR3 protein: CASSPGQPQETQYF; CDR3 DNA: TGCGCCAGCAGCCCCGGACAGCCCCAAGAGACCCAGTACTTC; CDR3 length: 14; D gene: NA; clone size: few; V gene: TRBV5-1; J gene: TRBJ2-5
CDR3 protein: CASSEARIYGYTF; CDR3 DNA: TGTGCCAGCAGTGAAGCGAGGATCTATGGCTACACCTTC; CDR3 length: 13; D gene: NA; clone size: NA; V gene: TRBV2; J gene: TRBJ1-2
CDR3 protein: CASSLPTSGRASREQYF; CDR3 DNA: TGTGCCAGCAGCTTACCCACTAGCGGGAGGGCCTCTAGGGAGCAGTACTTC; CDR3 length: 17; D gene: TRBD2; clone size: few; V gene: TRBV7-9; J gene: TRBJ2-7
CDR3 protein: CASSLDRGLASSSYEQYF; CDR3 DNA: TGTGCCAGCAGCTTAGATCGGGGACTAGCGTCTAGCTCCTACGAGCAGTACTTC; CDR3 length: 18; D gene: TRBD2; clone size: NA; V gene: TRBV11-2; J gene: TRBJ2-7
CDR3 protein: CSVGLAGVHEQYF; CDR3 DNA: TGCAGCGTTGGACTAGCGGGAGTCCACGAGCAGTACTTC; CDR3 length: 13; D gene: TRBD2; clone size: NA; V gene: TRBV29-1; J gene: TRBJ2-7
CDR3 protein: CASSYSSGGRESPLHF; CDR3 DNA: TGTGCCAGCAGTTACTCGAGTGGCGGGAGGGAATCACCCCTCCACTTT; CDR3 length: 16; D gene: NA; clone size: NA; V gene: TRBV6-5; J gene: TRBJ1-6
CDR3 protein: CASSSGQGYGYTF; CDR3 DNA: TGTGCCAGCAGCTCCGGACAGGGGTATGGCTACACCTTC; CDR3 length: 13; D gene: TRBD1; clone size: few; V gene: TRBV7-2; J gene: TRBJ1-2
CDR3 protein: CASSFENCFVVREGRVSGEQYF; CDR3 DNA: TGTGCCAGCAGTTTTGAGAATTGTTTCGTAGTGCGGGAGGGCCGTGTTAGTGGCGAGCAGTACTTC; CDR3 length: 22; D gene: TRBD2; clone size: NA; V gene: TRBV27; J gene: TRBJ2-7
CDR3 protein: CASSLVHNYGYTF; CDR3 DNA: TGTGCCAGCAGTTTAGTACATAACTATGGCTACACCTTC; CDR3 length: 13; D gene: NA; clone size: once; V gene: TRBV12-3/TRBV12-4; J gene: TRBJ1-2
CDR3 protein: CSAGEAGELFF; CDR3 DNA: TGCAGTGCTGGGGAGGCCGGGGAGCTGTTTTTT; CDR3 length: 11; D gene: NA; clone size: NA; V gene: TRBV20-1; J gene: TRBJ2-2
CDR3 protein: CASSFGGSSYNEQFF; CDR3 DNA: TGTGCCAGCAGCTTTGGGGGCAGCTCCTACAATGAGCAGTTCTTC; CDR3 length: 15; D gene: NA; clone size: NA; V gene: TRBV7-3; J gene: TRBJ2-1
CDR3 protein: CAITTTSGRSSSYNEQFF; CDR3 DNA: TGTGCCATCACAACGACTAGCGGGAGGTCGAGCTCCTACAATGAGCAGTTCTTC; CDR3 length: 18; D gene: TRBD2; clone size: NA; V gene: TRBV10-3; J gene: TRBJ2-1
CDR3 protein: CASRTGTQPQHF; CDR3 DNA: TGTGCCAGTCGGACAGGGACTCAGCCCCAGCATTTT; CDR3 length: 12; D gene: TRBD1; clone size: few; V gene: TRBV6-5; J gene: TRBJ1-5
CDR3 protein: CASSQATGGGKETQYF; CDR3 DNA: TGTGCCAGCAGCCAAGCTACAGGGGGGGGAAAGGAGACCCAGTACTTC; CDR3 length: 16; D gene: NA; clone size: NA; V gene: TRBV3-1/TRBV3-2; J gene: TRBJ2-5
CDR3 protein: CASSTTSGLTYEQYF; CDR3 DNA: TGTGCCAGCAGCACCACTAGCGGGTTAACCTACGAGCAGTACTTC; CDR3 length: 15; D gene: TRBD2; clone size: NA; V gene: TRBV7-2; J gene: TRBJ2-7
CDR3 protein: CASSAQGQGSVVYTF; CDR3 DNA: TGTGCCAGCAGCGCGCAAGGACAGGGATCAGTAGTCTACACCTTC; CDR3 length: 15; D gene: TRBD1; clone size: NA; V gene: TRBV9; J gene: TRBJ1-2
CDR3 protein: CASSYSRQGNEQYF; CDR3 DNA: TGTGCCAGCAGTTACTCGAGACAGGGGAACGAGCAGTACTTC; CDR3 length: 14; D gene: TRBD1; clone size: NA; V gene: TRBV6-5; J gene: TRBJ2-7
CDR3 protein: CSVEAAGGTYEQYF; CDR3 DNA: TGCAGCGTTGAAGCCGCGGGAGGTACCTACGAGCAGTACTTC; CDR3 length: 14; D gene: TRBD2; clone size: NA; V gene: TRBV29-1; J gene: TRBJ2-7
CDR3 protein: CASSSLQQGVDGYTF; CDR3 DNA: TGTGCCAGCAGCTCCCTCCAACAGGGGGTGGACGGCTACACCTTC; CDR3 length: 15; D gene: TRBD1; clone size: many; V gene: TRBV7-9; J gene: TRBJ1-2
CDR3 protein: CASSVRGDTQYF; CDR3 DNA: TGTGCCAGCAGTGTCCGGGGGGATACGCAGTATTTT; CDR3 length: 12; D gene: NA; clone size: NA; V gene: TRBV2; J gene: TRBJ2-3
CDR3 protein: CASSPQQGGETQYF; CDR3 DNA: TGTGCCAGCTCACCGCAACAGGGGGGGGAGACCCAGTACTTC; CDR3 length: 14; D gene: NA; clone size: NA; V gene: TRBV18; J gene: TRBJ2-5
CDR3 protein: CASSSRTGWTEAFF; CDR3 DNA: TGTGCCAGCAGCTCAAGGACAGGGTGGACTGAAGCTTTCTTT; CDR3 length: 14; D gene: TRBD1; clone size: NA; V gene: TRBV11-1; J gene: TRBJ1-1
CDR3 protein: CASSVDGGRPVEQYF; CDR3 DNA: TGTGCCAGCAGCGTAGACGGGGGGCGCCCCGTCGAGCAGTACTTC; CDR3 length: 15; D gene: NA; clone size: NA; V gene: TRBV9; J gene: TRBJ2-7
CDR3 protein: CAWSVLGPGGSYGYTF; CDR3 DNA: TGTGCCTGGAGTGTATTAGGACCAGGGGGAAGCTATGGCTACACCTTC; CDR3 length: 16; D gene: TRBD1; clone size: NA; V gene: TRBV30; J gene: TRBJ1-2
CDR3 protein: CASSFPGNEQYF; CDR3 DNA: TGTGCCAGCAGTTTCCCAGGGAACGAGCAGTACTTC; CDR3 length: 12; D gene: NA; clone size: few; V gene: TRBV27; J gene: TRBJ2-7
CDR3 protein: CASSHTGVNTGELFF; CDR3 DNA: TGTGCCAGCAGCCACACAGGGGTGAACACCGGGGAGCTGTTTTTT; CDR3 length: 15; D gene: TRBD1; clone size: NA; V gene: TRBV5-6; J gene: TRBJ2-2
CDR3 protein: CASSLQGHPEQFF; CDR3 DNA: TGTGCCAGCAGTTTGCAGGGGCACCCTGAGCAGTTCTTC; CDR3 length: 13; D gene: NA; clone size: NA; V gene: TRBV9; J gene: TRBJ2-1
CDR3 protein: CASSQEKTGNGANVLTF; CDR3 DNA: TGTGCCAGCAGCCAAGAGAAGACAGGTAATGGGGCCAACGTCCTGACTTTC; CDR3 length: 17; D gene: NA; clone size: NA; V gene: TRBV4-2; J gene: TRBJ2-6
CDR3 protein: CATGLGDYEQYF; CDR3 DNA: TGTGCCACGGGACTAGGAGATTACGAGCAGTACTTC; CDR3 length: 12; D gene: TRBD2; clone size: many; V gene: TRBV10-3; J gene: TRBJ2-7
CDR3 protein: CASSLMAGSRAFF; CDR3 DNA: TGTGCCAGCAGCTTGATGGCCGGGAGTAGAGCTTTCTTT; CDR3 length: 13; D gene: NA; clone size: once; V gene: TRBV7-3; J gene: TRBJ1-1
CDR3 protein: CASSAGDTKTYEQYF; CDR3 DNA: TGTGCCAGCAGCGCCGGGGACACGAAGACCTACGAGCAGTACTTC; CDR3 length: 15; D gene: NA; clone size: NA; V gene: TRBV9; J gene: TRBJ2-7
CDR3 protein: CASRTDRFNSPLHF; CDR3 DNA: TGTGCCAGCAGGACCGACAGGTTTAATTCACCCCTCCACTTT; CDR3 length: 14; D gene: NA; clone size: NA; V gene: TRBV7-2; J gene: TRBJ1-6
CDR3 protein: CASSRGQRGYTF; CDR3 DNA: TGTGCCAGCAGCCGCGGACAGCGGGGCTACACCTTC; CDR3 length: 12; D gene: NA; clone size: few; V gene: TRBV7-9; J gene: TRBJ1-2
CDR3 protein: CASSQNMNTEAFF; CDR3 DNA: TGTGCCAGCAGTCAGAACATGAACACTGAAGCTTTCTTT; CDR3 length: 13; D gene: NA; clone size: NA; V gene: TRBV6-5; J gene: TRBJ1-1
CDR3 protein: CAIRNRELNTEAFF; CDR3 DNA: TGTGCCATCAGAAACAGGGAATTGAACACTGAAGCTTTCTTT; CDR3 length: 14; D gene: NA; clone size: NA; V gene: TRBV10-3; J gene: TRBJ1-1
CDR3 protein: CASSGGDYFRNEQYF; CDR3 DNA: TGTGCCAGCAGTGGGGGGGATTATTTTCGAAACGAGCAGTACTTC; CDR3 length: 15; D gene: TRBD2; clone size: NA; V gene: TRBV6-2/TRBV6-3; J gene: TRBJ2-7
CDR3 protein: CASSPLRTGAGETQYF; CDR3 DNA: TGTGCCAGCAGCCCCCTTCGGACAGGGGCAGGAGAGACCCAGTACTTC; CDR3 length: 16; D gene: TRBD1; clone size: NA; V gene: TRBV14; J gene: TRBJ2-5
CDR3 protein: CASSLGSNLGQGFHEQYF; CDR3 DNA: TGCGCCAGCAGCTTGGGTAGCAATCTGGGACAGGGGTTCCACGAGCAGTACTTC; CDR3 length: 18; D gene: TRBD1; clone size: few; V gene: TRBV5-1; J gene: TRBJ2-7
CDR3 protein: CASQRGDYNYGYTF; CDR3 DNA: TGTGCCAGTCAACGGGGGGACTATAACTATGGCTACACCTTC; CDR3 length: 14; D gene: NA; clone size: NA; V gene: TRBV28; J gene: TRBJ1-2
CDR3 protein: CASSGWGGTGYYEQYF; CDR3 DNA: TGTGCCAGCAGTGGATGGGGGGGAACTGGATACTACGAGCAGTACTTC; CDR3 length: 16; D gene: TRBD2; clone size: NA; V gene: TRBV28; J gene: TRBJ2-7
CDR3 protein: CASSRSGSNEQYF; CDR3 DNA: TGTGCCAGCAGTCGTAGCGGGAGTAACGAGCAGTACTTC; CDR3 length: 13; D gene: TRBD2; clone size: NA; V gene: TRBV6-2/TRBV6-3; J gene: TRBJ2-7